This TCR beta chain was obtained from a study of blood T cells in healthy people across ages. Broader study findings: CMV status of donors was not determined, possibly confounding expanded clonotype changes.

To note about this clonotype: What it binds is unknown.

The second PCR ran about 6 to 12 cycles with a sample-barcoded 5' primer and J-beta primers. One entry per CDR3 protein results from TCRdb running MiXCR on the 5' RACE reads. The sample records 550,000 to 700,000 distinct CDR3 sequences, about 25% being singletons. This CDR3 has 15 amino acids. The germline gives CDR1 SQVTM, CDR2 ANQGSEA. The donors, healthy Caucasians from Russia, were aged roughly 6 to 90. The V call is TRBV29-1, the J call TRBJ2-5; no clear D gene. The better agreement between TRBJ2-1 and the DNA end casts doubt on the J call. This clonotype was obtained from a woman in her 70s in good health. Sequenced: blood. CDR3 sequence: CSVANDAFPISEQFF. The CDR3, as DNA: TGCAGCGTCGCTAACGACGCGTTTCCTATTAGTGAGCAGTTCTTC.